Below, 18 T cell receptor beta chains from the same sample are listed, as sequenced in a study of T-cell memory formation after mild COVID-19. A single record per CDR3 protein comes from TCRdb applying MiXCR to the 5' RACE reads. The data hold some 160,000 distinct CDR3 sequences, with 13% observed a single time. The source material was PBMCs or a T cell subset sorted from them (not recorded which). The receptors were sampled from a man younger than 35 who had mild COVID-19 (a few samples of this study predate the infection). Cell type and time point are not known.

The genes are TRBV10-3 and TRBJ2-3, with 10 bases lining up with TRBD2. CDR3 length equals 16 residues. CDR1 ENHRY and CDR2 SYGVKD come from the germline V gene. The V segment lost 6 bases and the J segment 2 bases; nucleotides outside the gene matches: 8. Here the CDR3 DNA reads TGTGCCATCAGGACCTTTAGCGGGGGGCCCACAGATACGCAGTATTTT. Protein product: CAIRTFSGGPTDTQYF.

This clonotype was seen only a few times. The chain has TRBV18 and TRBJ1-5; D not certain. The CDR3 covers 15 residues. The V gene lost 3 bases and the J gene lost 4 bases, with 13 bases spanning the gap. Germline lookup yields CDR1 KGHSH and CDR2 LQKENI. The CDR3 is CASSPPSSWNQPQHF. CDR3 nucleotides: TGTGCCAGCTCACCGCCGAGTTCTTGGAATCAGCCCCAGCATTTT.

This clonotype occurred a few times. The chain couples TRBV3-1 to TRBJ1-5, with D unresolved. Per germline, CDR1 LGHDT and CDR2 YNNKEL (reference sequence). This CDR3 contains 13 residues. The germline V and J ends were trimmed by 3 bases and 7 bases, with 10 bases remaining between them. CDR3 sequence (DNA): TGTGCCAGCAGCCAGACTTGGTCGCAGCCCCAGCATTTT. Translated, it gives CASSQTWSQPQHF.

DNA of the CDR3: TGTGCCAGCAGCGTCCCGGGACATTCGGTTAGCACAGATACGCAGTATTTT. Translating gives CASSVPGHSVSTDTQYF. The rearrangement uses TRBV7-9 and TRBJ2-3; possibly TRBD1 for D (6 bases). The CDR3 sequence is 17 residues long. V was trimmed by 5 bases and J by 0 bases, leaving 18 bases between them. Per the germline V gene, CDR1 is SEHNR and CDR2 is FQNEAQ (reference sequence).

In this sample, this clonotype turned up a few times. The gene calls are TRBV5-6 and TRBJ2-7, with TRBD1 matching 10 bases. Germline V lookup: CDR1 SGHDT, CDR2 YYEEEE. The CDR3 has 15 residues. V lost 1 base and J lost 5; bases outside the gene matches: 6. The CDR3 coding sequence is TGTGCCAGCAGCTTGCCAGGGACAGGGGCTAACGAGCAGTACTTC. Residues: CASSLPGTGANEQYF. Combining the CDR3 with reference TRBV5-6 and TRBJ2-7 gives the whole variable domain DAGVTQSPTHLIKTRGQQVTLRCSPKSGHDTVSWYQQALGQGPQFIFQYYEEEERQRGNFPDRFSGHQFPNYSSELNVNALLLGDSALYLCASSLPGTGANEQYFGPGTRLTVT.

The rearrangement uses TRBV6-2 or TRBV6-3 and TRBJ2-5; D is unclear. CDR1 MNHEY and CDR2 SVGEGT come from the germline V gene. V was cut by 2 bases and J by 10 bases, with 17 bases left in between. The CDR3 runs 14 residues. CDR3 coding DNA: TGTGCCAGCAGTTACCCACCTTTGGGTAGTATCCAGTACTTC. Translation gives CASSYPPLGSIQYF.

This clonotype has a handful of counts. This chain uses TRBV12-3 or TRBV12-4 with TRBJ1-5, with TRBD1 matching over 9 bases. The CDR3 sequence is 15 residues long. The ends lost 6 bases at V and 4 bases at J; junction bases unmatched: 7. As DNA, the CDR3 is TGTGCCAGCAGCGCCACAGGGGGCCTGAATCAGCCCCAGCATTTT. Its protein is CASSATGGLNQPQHF.

This clonotype has more than one count but fewer than ten. V and J are TRBV12-3 or TRBV12-4 and TRBJ1-6; tentatively, D is TRBD1 (5 bases). There are 16 residues in the CDR3. V shed 0 bases and J shed 7 bases, with 13 bases lying between them. CDR3 residues: CASSLALRGGNSPLHF. In nucleotides, the CDR3 is TGTGCCAGCAGTTTAGCGCTTAGGGGAGGCAATTCACCCCTCCACTTT.

The table lists this clonotype with a few counts. The rearrangement uses TRBV20-1 and TRBJ2-1; 7 nucleotides line up with TRBD1. Germline CDR1 DFQATT, CDR2 SNEGSKA (reference sequence). V trimming: 5 bases; J trimming: 7 bases; junction bases outside the gene matches: 11. This CDR3 is 14 amino acids long. In DNA form, the CDR3 reads TGCAGTGCTTGGGCCGGGACAGCTAAAAATGAGCAGTTCTTC. The encoded protein is CSAWAGTAKNEQFF.

This clonotype has just a few counts. The chain carries TRBV3-1 and TRBJ2-3; 8 positions match TRBD2. The germline V gene encodes CDR1 LGHDT and CDR2 YNNKEL (reference sequence). J was trimmed by 3 bases and V by 3 bases; bases with no gene match: 8. There are 16 residues in the CDR3. CDR3 sequence (DNA): TGTGCCAGCAGCCACGGCGGGGGGATGGGGACAGATACGCAGTATTTT. This sequence encodes CASSHGGGMGTDTQYF.

In its sample, this clonotype was seen a few times. CDR3 loop: CASSRAGSYNEQFF. The CDR3 DNA sequence: TGTGCCAGCAGCCGAGCGGGTTCCTACAATGAGCAGTTCTTC. The V gene is TRBV4-2, the J gene TRBJ2-1; perhaps TRBD2 as D (6 bases). This CDR3 is 14 amino acids long. The V end lost 4 bases, the J end lost 1 base, and 8 bases lay between the germline ends. CDR1 is LGHNA, CDR2 YNFKEQ, per germline.

The chain employs TRBV5-1 and TRBJ1-4, with no clear D. Germline values: CDR1 SGHRS, CDR2 YFSETQ. Trimming shortened V by 2 bases and J by 4 bases, and 15 bases separated the two germline ends. This CDR3 comprises 16 residues. The CDR3 coding sequence is TGCGCCAGCAGCTTAAGGAGAAACACGGATAATGAAAAACTGTTTTTT. Amino acids: CASSLRRNTDNEKLFF.

The rearrangement uses TRBV7-8 and TRBJ2-3; the D gene is possibly TRBD1 (6 bases). Germline lookup yields CDR1 SGHVS and CDR2 FQNEAQ. The germline V and J ends were trimmed by 5 bases and 3 bases, with 12 bases remaining between them. There are 14 residues in the CDR3. The CDR3 nucleotides read TGTGCCAGCAGCCTAGACAGGTTTACAGATACGCAGTATTTT. Translating it yields CASSLDRFTDTQYF.

This sequence joins TRBV5-5 and TRBJ1-4; 11 bases agree with TRBD1. The CDR3 runs 15 residues. Looked up from germline, CDR1 is SGHKS and CDR2 is YYEKEE (reference sequence). J gave up 6 bases and V 1 base, and 2 bases lay outside the gene matches. The CDR3 DNA reads as TGTGCCAGCAGCTTGTTGGGACAGGGGGATGAAAAACTGTTTTTT. Amino acid sequence: CASSLLGQGDEKLFF.

V gene TRBV6-2 or TRBV6-3 combines with J gene TRBJ1-1; possibly TRBD1 for D (6 bases). V dropped 6 bases and J dropped 4 bases, with 18 bases sitting between them. The CDR3 is 15 amino acids. CDR1 and CDR2 from the germline V gene are MNHEY and SVGEGT. The CDR3, as DNA: TGTGCCAGCAGGCCTTACAGGGATTCGAGCACTGAAGCTTTCTTT. Residues: CASRPYRDSSTEAFF.

This chain connects TRBV20-1 to TRBJ2-7; a possible D gene is TRBD1 (6 bases). Germline V gene sequence: CDR1 DFQATT, CDR2 SNEGSKA (reference sequence). CDR3 length equals 14 residues. V was pared by 0 bases and J by 1 base, with 10 bases between. CDR3 nucleotide sequence: TGCAGTGCTAGAGACGCTGGACAGTCCTACGAGCAGTACTTC. Encoded protein: CSARDAGQSYEQYF.

J is TRBJ2-3 and V is TRBV5-5; 9 bases fit TRBD2. Germline V gene lookup returns CDR1 SGHKS and CDR2 YYEKEE (reference sequence). With 6 bases clipped from V and 1 base from J, the junction kept 6 bases outside the gene matches. The CDR3 covers 15 residues. CDR3 sequence: CASKPSGVGTDTQYF. Written as DNA, the CDR3 is TGTGCCAGCAAGCCTAGCGGGGTGGGCACAGATACGCAGTATTTT.

V and J are TRBV7-2 and TRBJ2-2; D not resolved. The CDR3 covers 12 residues. Trimming cost V 2 bases and J 8 bases, with 6 bases left between them. From germline, CDR1 is SGHTA and CDR2 FQGNSA. In DNA form, the CDR3 reads TGTGCCAGCAGCTTAACGATGGGGGAGCTGTTTTTT. This encodes CASSLTMGELFF.